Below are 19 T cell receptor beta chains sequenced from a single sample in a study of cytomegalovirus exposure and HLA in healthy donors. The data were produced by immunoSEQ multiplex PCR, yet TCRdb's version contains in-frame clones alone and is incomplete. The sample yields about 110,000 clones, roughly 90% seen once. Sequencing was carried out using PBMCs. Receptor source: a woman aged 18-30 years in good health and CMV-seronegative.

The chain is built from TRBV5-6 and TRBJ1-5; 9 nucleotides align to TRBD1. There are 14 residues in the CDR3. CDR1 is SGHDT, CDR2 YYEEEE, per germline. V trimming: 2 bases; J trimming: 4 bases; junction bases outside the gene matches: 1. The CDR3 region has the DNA TGTGCCAGCAGCTTCGGGACAGGGAATCAGCCCCAGCATTTT. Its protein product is CASSFGTGNQPQHF.

CDR3 amino acids: CASSVSGGAGTDTQYF. The DNA of the CDR3 is TGTGCCAGCAGCGTTAGCGGGGGGGCCGGCACAGATACGCAGTATTTT. The gene calls are TRBV5-4 and TRBJ2-3; 11 nucleotides match TRBD2. Trimming took 4 bases from V and 1 from J; bases not matched to a gene: 5. Germline V gives CDR1 SGHNT, CDR2 YYREEE (reference sequence). The CDR3 is 16 amino acids.

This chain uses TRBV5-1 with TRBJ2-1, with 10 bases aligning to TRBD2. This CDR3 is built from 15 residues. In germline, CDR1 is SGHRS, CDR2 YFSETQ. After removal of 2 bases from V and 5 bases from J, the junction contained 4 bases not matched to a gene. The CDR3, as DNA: TGCGCCAGCAGCTTAAGCGGGGGGGCTGACAATGAGCAGTTCTTC. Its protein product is CASSLSGGADNEQFF.

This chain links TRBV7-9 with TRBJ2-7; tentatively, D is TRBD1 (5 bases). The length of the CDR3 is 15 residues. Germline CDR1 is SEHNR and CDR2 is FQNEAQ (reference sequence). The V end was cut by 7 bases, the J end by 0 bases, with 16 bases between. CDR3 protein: CASTFTQASSYEQYF. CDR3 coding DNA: TGTGCCAGCACCTTTACACAGGCCAGCTCCTACGAGCAGTACTTC.

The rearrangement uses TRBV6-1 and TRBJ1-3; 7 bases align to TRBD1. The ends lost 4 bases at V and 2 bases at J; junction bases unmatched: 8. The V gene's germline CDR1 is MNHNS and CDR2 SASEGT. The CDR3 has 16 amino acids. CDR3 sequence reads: CASSVDRNLAGNTIYF. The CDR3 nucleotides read TGTGCCAGCAGTGTGGACAGGAACCTAGCTGGAAACACCATATATTTT.

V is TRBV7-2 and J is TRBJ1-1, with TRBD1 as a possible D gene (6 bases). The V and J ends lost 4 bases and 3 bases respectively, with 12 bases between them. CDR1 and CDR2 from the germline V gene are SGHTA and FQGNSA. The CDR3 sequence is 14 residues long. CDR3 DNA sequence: TGTGCCAGCAGCTCCGCAGGGGTTTACACTGAAGCTTTCTTT. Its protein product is CASSSAGVYTEAFF.

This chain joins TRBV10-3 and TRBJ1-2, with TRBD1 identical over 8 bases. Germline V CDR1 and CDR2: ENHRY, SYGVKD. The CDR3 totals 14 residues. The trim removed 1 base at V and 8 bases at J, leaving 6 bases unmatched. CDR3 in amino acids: CAISELQGALGYTF. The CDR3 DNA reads TGTGCCATCAGTGAGTTGCAGGGGGCTTTGGGCTACACCTTC.

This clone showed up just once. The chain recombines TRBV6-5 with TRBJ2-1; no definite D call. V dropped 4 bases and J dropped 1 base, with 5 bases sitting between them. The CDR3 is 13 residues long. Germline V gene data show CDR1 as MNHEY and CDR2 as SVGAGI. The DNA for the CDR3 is TGTGCCAGCAGTTCGAGTTCCTACAATGAGCAGTTCTTC. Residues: CASSSSSYNEQFF.

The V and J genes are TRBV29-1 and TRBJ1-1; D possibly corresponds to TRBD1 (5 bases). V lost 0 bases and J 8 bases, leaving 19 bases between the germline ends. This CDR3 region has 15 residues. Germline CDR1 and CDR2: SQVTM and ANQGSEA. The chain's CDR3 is CSVEDLGHGSSEAFF. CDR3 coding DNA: TGCAGCGTTGAAGATCTAGGACATGGAAGCTCAGAAGCTTTCTTT.

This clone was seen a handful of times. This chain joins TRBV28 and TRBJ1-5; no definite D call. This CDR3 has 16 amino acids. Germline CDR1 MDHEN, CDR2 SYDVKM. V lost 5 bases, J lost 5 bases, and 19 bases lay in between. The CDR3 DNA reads TGTGCCAGCAGTCCCCCTAAGGTGGTAGCGGATCAGCCCCAGCATTTT. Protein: CASSPPKVVADQPQHF. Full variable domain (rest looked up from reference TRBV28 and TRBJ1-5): DVKVTQSSRYLVKRTGEKVFLECVQDMDHENMFWYRQDPGLGLRLIYFSYDVKMKEKGDIPEGYSVSREKKERFSLILESASTNQTSMYLCASSPPKVVADQPQHFGDGTRLSIL.

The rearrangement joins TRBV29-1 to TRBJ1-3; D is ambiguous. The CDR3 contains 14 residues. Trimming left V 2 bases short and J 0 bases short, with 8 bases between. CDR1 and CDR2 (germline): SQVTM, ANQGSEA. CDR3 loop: CSVETGSSGNTIYF. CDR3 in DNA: TGCAGCGTTGAAACGGGTTCCTCTGGAAACACCATATATTTT.

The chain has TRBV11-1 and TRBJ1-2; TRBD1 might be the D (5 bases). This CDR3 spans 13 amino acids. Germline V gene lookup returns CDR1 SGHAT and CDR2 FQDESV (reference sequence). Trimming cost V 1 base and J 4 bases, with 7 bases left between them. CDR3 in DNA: TGTGCCAGCAGCTTAGTGCAGGGCTATGGCTACACCTTC. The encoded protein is CASSLVQGYGYTF. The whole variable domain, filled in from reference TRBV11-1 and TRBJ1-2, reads EAEVAQSPRYKITEKSQAVAFWCDPISGHATLYWYRQILGQGPELLVQFQDESVVDDSQLPKDRFSAERLKGVDSTLKIQPAELGDSAMYLCASSLVQGYGYTFGSGTRLTVV.

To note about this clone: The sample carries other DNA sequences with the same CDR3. This chain's CDR3 is CASSQDRQGNQPQHF. The DNA of the CDR3 is TGCGCCAGCAGCCAGGACAGGCAGGGTAATCAGCCCCAGCATTTT. The genes are TRBV4-3 and TRBJ1-5; 7 bases align to TRBD1. CDR1 LGHNA and CDR2 YSLEER come from the germline V gene. V dropped 3 bases and J dropped 4; count of bases not matched to a gene: 6. This CDR3 comprises 15 residues.

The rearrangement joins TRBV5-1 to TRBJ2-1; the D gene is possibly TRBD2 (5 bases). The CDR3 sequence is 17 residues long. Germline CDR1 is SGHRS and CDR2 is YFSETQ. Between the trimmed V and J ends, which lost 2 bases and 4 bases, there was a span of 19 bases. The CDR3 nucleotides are TGCGCCAGCAGCTTTGGAGACGGAAACTCGGGATACAATGAGCAGTTCTTC. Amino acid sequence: CASSFGDGNSGYNEQFF. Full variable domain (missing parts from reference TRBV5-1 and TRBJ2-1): KAGVTQTPRYLIKTRGQQVTLSCSPISGHRSVSWYQQTPGQGLQFLFEYFSETQRNKGNFPGRFSGRQFSNSRSEMNVSTLELGDSALYLCASSFGDGNSGYNEQFFGPGTRLTVL.

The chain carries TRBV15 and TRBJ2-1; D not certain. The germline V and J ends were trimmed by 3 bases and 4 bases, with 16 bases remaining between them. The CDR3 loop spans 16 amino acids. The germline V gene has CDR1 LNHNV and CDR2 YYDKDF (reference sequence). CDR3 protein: CATSRAGTARYNEQFF. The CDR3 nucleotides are TGTGCCACCAGCAGGGCAGGAACGGCAAGATACAATGAGCAGTTCTTC.

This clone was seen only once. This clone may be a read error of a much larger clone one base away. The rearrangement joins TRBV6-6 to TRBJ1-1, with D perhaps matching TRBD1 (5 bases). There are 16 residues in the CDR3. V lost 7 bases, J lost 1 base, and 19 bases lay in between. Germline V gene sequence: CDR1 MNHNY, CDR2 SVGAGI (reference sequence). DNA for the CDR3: TGTGCCAGCACTTCCAAGGAGGGCAGGGCGAACACTGAAGCTTTCTTT. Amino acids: CASTSKEGRANTEAFF.

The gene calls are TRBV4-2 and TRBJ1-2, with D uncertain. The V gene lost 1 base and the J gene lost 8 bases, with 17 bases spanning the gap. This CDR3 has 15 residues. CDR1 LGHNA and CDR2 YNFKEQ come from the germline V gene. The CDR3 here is CASSQVEWAGGGYTF. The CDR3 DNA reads TGTGCCAGCAGCCAAGTAGAATGGGCAGGCGGGGGCTACACCTTC.

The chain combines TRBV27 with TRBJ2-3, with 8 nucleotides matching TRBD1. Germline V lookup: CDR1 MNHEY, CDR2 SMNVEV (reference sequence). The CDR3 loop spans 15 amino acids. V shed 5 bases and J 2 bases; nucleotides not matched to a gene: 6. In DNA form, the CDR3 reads TGTGCCAGCAGTGGGGACAGGTCCCCCACAGATACGCAGTATTTT. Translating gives CASSGDRSPTDTQYF.

CDR3 region: CASSALAGAYEQYF. In nucleotides, the CDR3 is TGTGCCAGCAGCGCGCTAGCGGGGGCCTACGAGCAGTACTTC. This chain joins TRBV7-9 and TRBJ2-7, with 10 bases fitting TRBD2. J lost 2 bases, V lost 5 bases, and 3 bases had no gene match. CDR1 is SEHNR, CDR2 FQNEAQ, per germline (reference sequence). This CDR3 has 14 amino acids. Full variable domain (missing parts from reference TRBV7-9 and TRBJ2-7): DTGVSQNPRHKITKRGQNVTFRCDPISEHNRLYWYRQTLGQGPEFLTYFQNEAQLEKSRLLSDRFSAERPKGSFSTLEIQRTEQGDSAMYLCASSALAGAYEQYFGPGTRLTVT.